Listed below are T cell receptor beta chains from one sample, sequenced in a study of T cell responses to AZD1222 COVID-19 vaccine. Clones were sequenced by immunoSEQ multiplex PCR, and TCRdb holds only the in-frame ones, with some missing. The sample yields about 40,000 clones, approximately 83% seen once. The sample here was peripheral blood, taken 28 days after the second AZD1222 dose. These receptors were collected from an adult who received the AZD1222 COVID-19 vaccine. Each CDR3 is given with its conserved first and last residue. The D gene is left open where the match is weak. The listing skips clone size in some rows; elsewhere it reads once, few, many or a size class.

D gene	J gene	clone size	V gene	CDR3 protein	CDR3 DNA
.	TRBJ1-6	few	TRBV9	CASSVVGTSSPLHF	TGTGCCAGCAGCGTAGTAGGCACTTCTTCACCCCTCCACTTT
.	TRBJ1-5	.	TRBV5-1	CASSQGPSDNQPQHF	TGCGCCAGCAGCCAGGGACCCTCGGACAATCAGCCCCAGCATTTT
.	TRBJ1-5	.	TRBV7-2	CASTPWGAGNQPQHF	TGTGCCAGCACCCCCTGGGGGGCTGGCAATCAGCCCCAGCATTTT
.	TRBJ2-2	.	TRBV7-9	CASSLVRGNNGELFF	TGTGCCAGCAGCTTAGTCAGGGGAAACAACGGGGAGCTGTTTTTT
.	TRBJ1-2	.	TRBV9	CASSEGRAYGYTF	TGTGCCAGCAGTGAAGGGAGGGCCTATGGCTACACCTTC
.	TRBJ1-1	.	TRBV25-1	CASSEGGTFVTEAFF	TGTGCCAGCAGTGAGGGCGGGACTTTTGTCACTGAAGCTTTCTTT
TRBD1	TRBJ2-5	.	TRBV7-7	CASSLRQGGWETQYF	TGTGCTAGCAGCCTTCGACAGGGGGGATGGGAGACCCAGTACTTC
.	TRBJ1-2	.	TRBV5-8	CASSTAGAFYGYTF	TGTGCCAGCAGCACCGCAGGGGCTTTCTATGGCTACACCTTC
TRBD2	TRBJ2-3	.	TRBV28	CASRTGGGSTDTQYF	TGTGCCAGCAGGACGGGGGGAGGAAGCACAGATACGCAGTATTTT
TRBD1	TRBJ1-6	.	TRBV28	CASYGDSRDSPLHF	TGTGCCAGCTATGGGGACAGCAGAGATTCACCCCTCCACTTT
.	TRBJ2-6	.	TRBV30	CAWRKDRLSSGANVLTF	TGTGCCTGGAGAAAGGACAGACTCAGCTCTGGGGCCAACGTCCTGACTTTC
.	TRBJ2-7	.	TRBV7-2	CASSPVGGAANSYEQYF	TGTGCCAGCAGCCCAGTCGGAGGGGCAGCCAACTCCTACGAGCAGTACTTC
.	TRBJ1-5	few	TRBV30	CAWSVLGPGQPQHF	TGTGCCTGGAGTGTTCTGGGGCCTGGTCAGCCCCAGCATTTT
.	TRBJ2-5	.	TRBV28	CASSFHRGRAQETQYF	TGTGCCAGCAGTTTTCATCGTGGAAGGGCCCAGGAGACCCAGTACTTC
.	TRBJ1-1	.	TRBV7-9	CASTLARGRAFF	TGTGCCAGCACCCTAGCACGCGGCCGTGCTTTCTTT
.	TRBJ2-3	.	TRBV6-6	CASSYSEWTDTQYF	TGTGCCAGCAGTTACTCGGAGTGGACAGATACGCAGTATTTT
.	TRBJ1-3	.	TRBV28	CASSFWATSGNTIYF	TGTGCCAGCAGTTTTTGGGCTACCTCTGGAAACACCATATATTTT
.	TRBJ2-1	.	TRBV2	CASSGGSSYNEQFF	TGTGCCAGCAGTGGGGGGAGCTCCTACAATGAGCAGTTCTTC
TRBD1	TRBJ2-2	.	TRBV11-1	CASSLVGTAAGELFF	TGTGCCAGCAGCTTAGTGGGGACAGCGGCCGGGGAGCTGTTTTTT
.	TRBJ1-6	once	TRBV2	CASSVKNYNSPLHF	TGTGCCAGCAGTGTTAAGAACTATAATTCACCCCTCCACTTT
.	TRBJ1-6	.	TRBV3-1/TRBV3-2	CASSTDQGIGSPLHF	TGTGCCAGCAGCACAGACCAGGGAATAGGTTCACCCCTCCACTTT
.	TRBJ2-1	.	TRBV3-1/TRBV3-2	CASSQERGPPYNEQFF	TGTGCCAGCAGCCAAGAGAGAGGTCCTCCCTACAATGAGCAGTTCTTC
.	TRBJ1-6	.	TRBV11-2	CASSIGPSSYNSPLHF	TGTGCCAGCAGCATCGGGCCGAGCTCCTATAATTCACCCCTCCACTTT
.	TRBJ2-7	.	TRBV28	CASSYGGLGYEQYF	TGTGCCAGCAGTTACGGGGGGCTGGGGTACGAGCAGTACTTC
.	TRBJ1-5	.	TRBV6-6	CASSLLPRNQPQHF	TGTGCCAGCAGTTTATTACCGCGGAATCAGCCCCAGCATTTT
.	TRBJ1-1	.	TRBV7-9	CASSSLRASTEAFF	TGTGCCAGCAGTTCTCTCCGGGCGAGCACTGAAGCTTTCTTT
TRBD1	TRBJ1-5	.	TRBV5-1	CASSLGSGGSNQPQHF	TGCGCCAGCAGCTTGGGCTCAGGGGGAAGCAATCAGCCCCAGCATTTT
.	TRBJ1-2	.	TRBV7-8	CASSPHVVGYTF	TGTGCCAGCAGCCCTCACGTGGTTGGCTACACCTTC
.	TRBJ2-7	.	TRBV3-1/TRBV3-2	CASSQGGFGYEQYF	TGTGCCAGCAGCCAAGGGGGTTTCGGCTACGAGCAGTACTTC
.	TRBJ1-1	.	TRBV5-4	CASSRRDGITEAFF	TGTGCCAGCAGCCGCCGGGACGGAATCACTGAAGCTTTCTTT
.	TRBJ1-5	.	TRBV30	CAWSVGGRGSNQPQHF	TGTGCCTGGAGTGTAGGGGGGCGCGGGAGCAATCAGCCCCAGCATTTT
.	TRBJ1-5	.	TRBV5-5	CASSLVLVEALRNQPQHF	TGTGCCAGCAGCTTGGTATTGGTGGAGGCGCTACGCAATCAGCCCCAGCATTTT
TRBD1	TRBJ1-4	once	TRBV18	CASSPQSTGAEKLFF	TGTGCCAGCTCACCACAGAGCACAGGGGCCGAAAAACTGTTTTTT
TRBD2	TRBJ2-3	.	TRBV5-1	CASSLGSSGENTDTQYF	TGCGCCAGCAGCTTGGGCTCTAGCGGGGAGAACACAGATACGCAGTATTTT
TRBD1	TRBJ1-4	.	TRBV6-5	CASRRDRENEKLFF	TGTGCCAGCAGAAGGGACAGGGAAAATGAAAAACTGTTTTTT
TRBD2	TRBJ2-1	.	TRBV7-3	CASSLTLAGEQFF	TGTGCCAGCAGCTTAACGTTAGCGGGTGAGCAGTTCTTC
.	TRBJ1-5	.	TRBV18	CASSPDGRNQPQHF	TGTGCCAGCTCACCCGACGGTCGCAATCAGCCCCAGCATTTT
.	TRBJ1-3	.	TRBV6-5	CASSPQRSSGNTIYF	TGTGCCAGCAGCCCCCAGAGGAGCTCTGGAAACACCATATATTTT
.	TRBJ1-2	.	TRBV5-4	CASTDPGGARSGGNYGYTF	TGTGCCAGCACCGACCCGGGGGGCGCCAGAAGCGGTGGGAACTATGGCTACACCTTC
.	TRBJ2-1	once	TRBV15	CATSVRGSLTLNEQFF	TGTGCCACCAGCGTCCGTGGGAGCCTAACCTTAAATGAGCAGTTCTTC
TRBD1	TRBJ2-3	.	TRBV5-1	CASSVQGGGTDTQYF	TGCGCCAGCAGCGTACAGGGGGGCGGGACAGATACGCAGTATTTT
.	TRBJ2-2	.	TRBV7-3	CASSLGRGRPGELFF	TGTGCCAGCAGCTTAGGGAGGGGGCGTCCCGGGGAGCTGTTTTTT
TRBD2	TRBJ2-1	.	TRBV7-9	CAIPIRGEELFF	TGTGCCATCCCAATACGGGGGGAGGAGCTGTTCTTC
.	TRBJ1-5	.	TRBV30	CAWRAAHGVQPQHF	TGTGCCTGGAGAGCGGCCCACGGGGTTCAGCCCCAGCATTTT
TRBD2	TRBJ2-5	.	TRBV12-3/TRBV12-4	CASTPILAGDQYF	TGTGCCAGCACCCCAATACTAGCGGGCGACCAGTACTTC
.	TRBJ2-7	few	TRBV18	CASSPPVGSSEQYF	TGTGCCAGCTCACCACCGGTAGGGTCTAGCGAGCAGTACTTC